Sequencing of this T cell receptor beta chain was carried out in a study of regulatory T cells in long-lasting Graves disease. Points from the study as a whole: Comparison showed that persistent patients shared more public clonotypes (roughly 2,700) than new patients (approximately 930).

In building TCR beta libraries, iRepertoire HTBI primers were used together with Arm-PCR of CDR3 regions. TCRdb redid the calling of the multiplex PCR reads with MiXCR, one entry per CDR3 protein. The sample has about 530,000 distinct CDR3 sequences, roughly 15% seen once. Per the germline V gene, CDR1 is SGHVS and CDR2 is FQNEAQ. This CDR3 contains 15 residues. With 2 bases clipped from V and 6 bases from J, the junction kept 2 bases outside the gene matches. As to time point: newly diagnosed GD, antithyroid drugs for less than 3 months. Generation of the TCR library employed RNA extracted from PBMCs. This clonotype has ten or more counts. The antigen remains undetermined. These data also featured in a second study, about T cells in Graves' hyperthyroidism and ophthalmopathy. This second report adds: It was considered stable Graves' hyperthyroidism when ophthalmopathy did not progress within 18 months. Newly diagnosed hyperthyroidism patients aged 18 to 65 years had disease lasting under 2 months.

This clonotype originated in a woman aged 35-65 years with Graves disease. This rearrangement joins TRBV7-8 to TRBJ2-1; 12 bases line up with TRBD2. Sequenced material: peripheral blood mononuclear cells (PBMCs), taken at new diagnosis, from a patient treated with antithyroid drugs. CDR3: CASSLSSGGANEQFF. In DNA form, the CDR3 reads TGTGCCAGCAGCTTATCTAGCGGGGGGGCCAATGAGCAGTTCTTC.